The clone carrying this TCR beta chain was observed a handful of times. The antigen remains undetermined. This sample is part of a study of ipilimumab plus nivolumab after autologous stem cell transplantation. Across the study: A median of roughly 8 nivolumab and 4 or 5 ipilimumab doses were given. Study-level findings and limits: Authors suggest TCR repertoire, Treg phenotype and gut microbiota support further study.

Per the germline V gene, CDR1 is MNHEY and CDR2 is SVGAGI. V shed 2 bases and J shed 6 bases, with 10 bases lying between them. The CDR3 spans 14 residues. Assay: immunoSEQ multiplex PCR; the TCRdb copy retains only in-frame clones and omits some. The data hold approximately 10,000 clones, with under 85% observed a single time. This specimen consisted of PBMCs, obtained in a trial of ipilimumab plus nivolumab as post-transplant consolidation. This receptor was taken from a male donor with diffuse large B-cell lymphoma. V is TRBV6-5 and J is TRBJ1-4; D gene uncertain. The CDR3 DNA reads as TGTGCCAGCAGTTACGCGGGAGAAGATGAAAAACTGTTTTTT. Its translation: CASSYAGEDEKLFF.